This TCR beta chain comes out of a study of OX40 agonist ivuxolimab in advanced cancers. Study summary: Partial responses occurred in Three dose-escalation patients, one with hepatocellular carcinoma and two with cutaneous melanoma. Study outcomes and limitations: At 0.1 to 3.0 mg/kg, clonal expansion of CD4+ and CD8+ blood T cells had occurred by week 6.

Note on this clone: Antigen: not known.

Generated by immunoSEQ multiplex PCR, the TCRdb table keeps only in-frame clones and is missing some. This sample has 80,000 to 95,000 clones, with less than 95% found just once. Material: CD4+ or CD8+ T cells sorted from blood, obtained in a trial of the OX40 agonist ivuxolimab. This clonotype originated in an adult with an advanced solid tumor such as melanoma, head and neck, liver or kidney cancer.

CDR3 coding DNA: TGTGCCAGCAGTCACACAGGGGCCGGGGAGCTGTTTTTT. Translated: CASSHTGAGELFF. The chain joins TRBV6-6 to TRBJ2-2; 7 nucleotides agree with TRBD1. The germline V gene encodes CDR1 MNHNY and CDR2 SVGAGI (reference sequence). V lost 5 bases and J lost 6; bases outside the gene matches: 3. This CDR3 spans 13 amino acids.